The 17 T cell receptor beta chains in this list originate from one sample, sequenced in a study of blood T cell repertoires in COVID-19. Clones were read by immunoSEQ multiplex PCR, and TCRdb kept only the in-frame ones, dropping some. The sample yields about 160,000 clones, roughly 84% seen once. The source material was peripheral blood. These TCRs come from a woman older than 75 with active or convalescent COVID-19.

The J gene is TRBJ1-4, the V gene TRBV5-1; D possibly corresponds to TRBD1 (5 bases). Trimming removed 0 bases at V and 7 bases at J, with 13 bases between. The CDR3 is 15 amino acids. CDR1 is SGHRS, CDR2 YFSETQ, per germline. CDR3: CASSLGSRGGEKLFF. The CDR3 nucleotides read TGCGCCAGCAGCTTGGGTTCCCGGGGGGGTGAAAAACTGTTTTTT. The variable domain in full, with the rest retrieved from reference TRBV5-1 and TRBJ1-4, is KAGVTQTPRYLIKTRGQQVTLSCSPISGHRSVSWYQQTPGQGLQFLFEYFSETQRNKGNFPGRFSGRQFSNSRSEMNVSTLELGDSALYLCASSLGSRGGEKLFFGSGTQLSVL.

This clone has a handful of counts. The rearrangement joins TRBV7-9 to TRBJ1-4, with D possibly matching TRBD1 (5 bases). The CDR3 covers 15 residues. Germline loops: CDR1 SEHNR, CDR2 FQNEAQ (reference sequence). Trimming left V 5 bases short and J 4 bases short, with 14 bases between. CDR3 residues: CASSNLDRGNEKLFF. CDR3 in DNA: TGTGCCAGCAGCAACCTCGACAGAGGTAATGAAAAACTGTTTTTT.

The V call is TRBV19, the J call TRBJ1-1, with D maybe TRBD1 (5 bases). V was shortened by 2 bases and J by 6 bases, with 13 bases between the two germline ends. The germline V gene encodes CDR1 LNHDA and CDR2 SQIVND (reference sequence). The CDR3 has 14 residues. The CDR3 DNA follows: TGTGCCAGTAGTATAATGGGTGGGGCAGCTGAAGCTTTCTTT. Its translation: CASSIMGGAAEAFF.

V gene TRBV7-9 combines with J gene TRBJ1-1; no reliable D call. The CDR3 has 12 amino acids. Germline V lookup: CDR1 SEHNR, CDR2 FQNEAQ (reference sequence). V lost 5 bases and J lost 8, with 12 bases in between. The DNA for the CDR3 is TGTGCCAGCAGCCACCCCCAAGCCGAAGCTTTCTTT. It encodes CASSHPQAEAFF. Full variable domain (remainder filled in from reference TRBV7-9 and TRBJ1-1): DTGVSQNPRHKITKRGQNVTFRCDPISEHNRLYWYRQTLGQGPEFLTYFQNEAQLEKSRLLSDRFSAERPKGSFSTLEIQRTEQGDSAMYLCASSHPQAEAFFGQGTRLTVV.

This clone was seen more than once but under ten times. CDR3 loop: CASIDVTVSYQPQHF. The CDR3 DNA reads as TGTGCCAGCATTGACGTGACAGTTTCCTATCAGCCCCAGCATTTT. The chain recombines TRBV6-6 with TRBJ1-5; weak D call: TRBD1 (5 bases). V was cut by 7 bases and J by 5 bases, with 18 bases left in between. The germline V gene encodes CDR1 MNHNY and CDR2 SVGAGI (reference sequence). There are 15 residues in the CDR3.

The rearrangement joins TRBV5-1 to TRBJ2-3; a weak D match, TRBD1 (6 bases). Germline V gene data show CDR1 as SGHRS and CDR2 as YFSETQ. The CDR3 length is 15 residues. V was pared by 4 bases and J by 5 bases, with 17 bases between. CDR3 in amino acids: CASSMRGTQGDTQYF. The CDR3 nucleotides are TGCGCCAGCAGCATGAGGGGGACCCAAGGAGATACGCAGTATTTT.

The chain links TRBV30 to TRBJ1-2; 9 nucleotides line up with TRBD1. The junction had 5 bases not matched to a gene; V was cut back by 5 bases and J by 4 bases. The CDR3 is made up of 13 amino acids. From germline, CDR1 is GTSNPN and CDR2 SVGIG (reference sequence). The CDR3 is CAWGGGQGYGYTF. CDR3 sequence (DNA): TGTGCCTGGGGAGGGGGACAGGGCTATGGCTACACCTTC.

The chain links TRBV7-8 to TRBJ2-1; 7 bases are a match to TRBD1. Per germline, CDR1 SGHVS and CDR2 FQNEAQ. The CDR3 runs to 12 residues. V dropped 5 bases and J dropped 15; count of bases not matched to a gene: 10. The CDR3 nucleotides are TGTGCCAGCAGCCCAGGACAGGCCAAACGGTTCTTC. Its protein is CASSPGQAKRFF.

J is TRBJ1-1 and V is TRBV5-1, with D tentatively TRBD1 (6 bases). From germline, CDR1 is SGHRS and CDR2 YFSETQ. This CDR3 spans 15 amino acids. Trimming stripped 4 bases from V and 2 bases from J, with 15 bases between. The CDR3 bases are TGCGCCAGCAGCCACCAAACAGGGTCCAACACTGAAGCTTTCTTT. Its translation is CASSHQTGSNTEAFF.

The J gene is TRBJ2-5, the V gene TRBV5-1; 9 bases map to TRBD1. With 5 bases clipped from V and 5 bases from J, the junction kept 10 bases outside the gene matches. The CDR3 has 15 amino acids. Germline V gene lookup returns CDR1 SGHRS and CDR2 YFSETQ. The chain's CDR3 is CASSSGAGTGETQYF. CDR3 DNA: TGCGCCAGCAGTTCCGGAGCGGGGACAGGGGAGACCCAGTACTTC.

The rearrangement joins TRBV12-3 or TRBV12-4 to TRBJ1-2; D call uncertain. Trimming cost V 3 bases and J 4 bases, with 6 bases left between them. The CDR3 contains 12 residues. The CDR3 nucleotides read TGTGCCAGCAGTTTTGGCAGCTATGGCTACACCTTC. Protein: CASSFGSYGYTF.

The chain recombines TRBV19 with TRBJ1-4, with TRBD1 identical over 8 bases. The CDR3 spans 16 residues. Per the germline V gene, CDR1 is LNHDA and CDR2 is SQIVND (reference sequence). V trimming: 5 bases; J trimming: 0 bases; junction bases outside the gene matches: 5. CDR3 region: CASSDRGPATNEKLFF. CDR3 DNA: TGTGCCAGTAGTGACAGGGGACCGGCAACTAATGAAAAACTGTTTTTT. Based on the CDR3 plus reference TRBV19 and TRBJ1-4, the full variable domain is DGGITQSPKYLFRKEGQNVTLSCEQNLNHDAMYWYRQDPGQGLRLIYYSQIVNDFQKGDIAEGYSVSREKKESFPLTVTSAQKNPTAFYLCASSDRGPATNEKLFFGSGTQLSVL.

This rearrangement joins TRBV3-1 (or the pseudogene TRBV3-2) to TRBJ2-3, with 11 nucleotides matching TRBD2. Looked up from germline, CDR1 is LGHDT and CDR2 is YNNKEL (reference sequence). The CDR3 is 16 residues long. The V and J ends lost 4 bases and 4 bases, in that order; junction bases with no gene match: 7. CDR3 sequence: CASSRELAGAADTQYF. The CDR3 DNA sequence: TGTGCCAGCAGCCGGGAACTAGCGGGAGCGGCAGATACGCAGTATTTT.

The V and J genes are TRBV18 and TRBJ2-5; 12 bases fit TRBD2. The V gene end was trimmed by 4 bases and the J gene end by 5 bases; junction bases not matched to a gene: 11. The germline gives CDR1 KGHSH, CDR2 LQKENI. The CDR3 is 17 amino acids. The CDR3 loop reads CASSRNRLAGDGETQYF. CDR3 DNA sequence: TGTGCCAGCTCACGAAATCGACTAGCGGGAGATGGGGAGACCCAGTACTTC.

The chain couples TRBV28 to TRBJ1-5; TRBD1 is a possible D gene (5 bases). This CDR3 is 17 amino acids long. From germline, CDR1 is MDHEN and CDR2 SYDVKM. The germline V and J ends were trimmed by 3 bases and 0 bases, with 15 bases remaining between them. The CDR3 is CASSLITGLNSNQPQHF. For the CDR3, the DNA is TGTGCCAGCAGTTTGATTACAGGCCTAAATAGCAATCAGCCCCAGCATTTT.

This clone was observed a few times. The V gene is TRBV5-3, the J gene TRBJ2-1, with TRBD2 matching over 8 bases. Being an ORF, TRBV5-3 has a function that is uncertain. The CDR3 contains 16 residues. Germline trimming cut 5 bases from V and 5 bases from J; bases unmatched to any gene: 12. The CDR3 DNA follows: TGTGCCAGAAGTCGCGAACCTAGCGGGTACAACAATGAGCAGTTCTTC. It codes for CARSREPSGYNNEQFF.

This sequence joins TRBV15 and TRBJ1-5; perhaps TRBD1 as D (5 bases). This CDR3 comprises 18 residues. Germline values: CDR1 LNHNV, CDR2 YYDKDF (reference sequence). Trimming stripped 0 bases from V and 4 bases from J, with 19 bases between. CDR3 in DNA: TGTGCCACCAGCAGAGACTGGGGGGGATCAAGAGGGAATCAGCCCCAGCATTTT. Protein product: CATSRDWGGSRGNQPQHF.